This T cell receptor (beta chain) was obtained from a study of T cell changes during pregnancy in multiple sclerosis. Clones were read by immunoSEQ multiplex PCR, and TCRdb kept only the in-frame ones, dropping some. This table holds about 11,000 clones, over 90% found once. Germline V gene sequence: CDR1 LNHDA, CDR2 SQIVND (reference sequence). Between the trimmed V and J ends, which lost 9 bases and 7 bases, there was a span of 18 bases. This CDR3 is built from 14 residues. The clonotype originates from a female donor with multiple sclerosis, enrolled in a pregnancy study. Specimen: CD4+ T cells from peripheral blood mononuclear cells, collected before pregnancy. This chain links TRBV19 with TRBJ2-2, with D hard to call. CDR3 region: CASLPEALSGELFF. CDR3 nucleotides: TGTGCCAGCCTCCCCGAGGCTCTCAGCGGGGAGCTGTTTTTT.